The 18 T cell receptor beta chains below come from one sample, sequenced in a study of T cell responses to AZD1222 COVID-19 vaccine. Profiling relied on immunoSEQ multiplex PCR, and the TCRdb table lists in-frame clones only, not all of them. The table includes about 46,000 clones, around 90% detected once. Material: peripheral blood, obtained 28 days after the second AZD1222 dose. These receptors all come from an adult who received the AZD1222 COVID-19 vaccine.

The chain has TRBV5-1 and TRBJ2-1; possibly TRBD2 for D (6 bases). The germline V gene encodes CDR1 SGHRS and CDR2 YFSETQ. V was clipped by 2 bases and J by 1 base, with 10 bases between them. This CDR3 is built from 15 residues. The DNA for the CDR3 is TGCGCCAGCAGCTTAACGGGAGAGTCCTACAATGAGCAGTTCTTC. Translating it yields CASSLTGESYNEQFF.

The chain recombines TRBV19 with TRBJ2-3, with 11 nucleotides matching TRBD2. V shed 1 base and J 3 bases; nucleotides not matched to a gene: 0. Germline V gives CDR1 LNHDA, CDR2 SQIVND (reference sequence). This CDR3 is 15 amino acids long. The CDR3 spells CASSIVAGGTDTQYF. CDR3 DNA: TGTGCCAGTAGTATAGTAGCGGGAGGGACAGATACGCAGTATTTT.

The V gene is TRBV4-3, the J gene TRBJ2-7; 13 bases are shared with TRBD2. Losses at the gene ends were 2 bases for V and 2 bases for J; bases not matched to a gene: 9. From germline, CDR1 is LGHNA and CDR2 YSLEER. The CDR3 has 18 amino acids. CDR3 residues: CASSQTSGGTSGTYEQYF. The DNA for the CDR3 is TGCGCCAGCAGCCAAACCTCAGGAGGGACTAGCGGGACCTACGAGCAGTACTTC.

The rearrangement links TRBV3-1 (or the pseudogene TRBV3-2) to TRBJ1-4, with D possibly TRBD1 on 6 matching bases. Between the trimmed V and J ends, which lost 0 bases and 3 bases, there was a span of 8 bases. Germline V gene sequence: CDR1 LGHDT, CDR2 YNNKEL (reference sequence). This CDR3 region has 15 residues. This chain's CDR3 is CASSQDTGPNEKLFF. CDR3 nucleotides: TGTGCCAGCAGCCAAGACACAGGGCCTAATGAAAAACTGTTTTTT.

The V and J genes are TRBV29-1 and TRBJ2-3; 8 nucleotides agree with TRBD2. Germline CDR1 is SQVTM and CDR2 is ANQGSEA. V lost 7 bases to trimming and J lost 8 bases; unmatched junction nucleotides: 5. The CDR3 extends over 11 amino acids. This chain's CDR3 is CSGSSGGTQYF. CDR3 nucleotide sequence: TGCAGCGGGAGCAGCGGGGGTACGCAGTATTTT.

The chain joins TRBV5-1 to TRBJ1-6; tentatively, D is TRBD1 (6 bases). CDR3 length: 16 amino acids. Trimming took 1 base from V and 0 from J, leaving 8 bases between them. The germline gives CDR1 SGHRS, CDR2 YFSETQ. Here the CDR3 reads CASSLQGSSYNSPLHF. CDR3 sequence (DNA): TGCGCCAGCAGCTTGCAGGGGAGCTCCTATAATTCACCCCTCCACTTT.

This chain uses TRBV5-6 with TRBJ2-5; TRBD1 agrees at 9 bases. The CDR3 runs 14 residues. Germline V gives CDR1 SGHDT, CDR2 YYEEEE. The V gene end was trimmed by 4 bases and the J gene end by 7 bases; junction bases not matched to a gene: 8. CDR3: CASSGTGGSGTQYF. CDR3 DNA sequence: TGTGCCAGCAGCGGTACAGGGGGCTCGGGGACCCAGTACTTC.

The chain couples TRBV27 to TRBJ1-6; maybe TRBD1 (5 bases). There are 14 residues in the CDR3. Trimming removed 2 bases at V and 7 bases at J, with 9 bases between. Germline CDR1 reads MNHEY; CDR2 reads SMNVEV (reference sequence). Here the CDR3 reads CASSLAGPNSPLHF. The CDR3 DNA reads TGTGCCAGCAGTTTAGCAGGGCCGAATTCACCCCTCCACTTT.

The rearrangement links TRBV28 to TRBJ2-6; D is possibly TRBD2 (5 bases). The CDR3 runs 16 residues. The germline V and J ends were trimmed by 7 bases and 2 bases, with 15 bases remaining between them. From germline, CDR1 is MDHEN and CDR2 SYDVKM. The CDR3 nucleotides read TGTGCCAGCACTCGGCCAGGAGGTACTGGGGCCAACGTCCTGACTTTC. Translation gives CASTRPGGTGANVLTF.

The CDR3: CASSPSAGGTLEQYF. In DNA form, the CDR3 reads TGTGCCAGCTCCCCCTCCGCGGGAGGAACTCTCGAGCAGTACTTC. The rearrangement joins TRBV18 to TRBJ2-7; 8 bases agree with TRBD2. The CDR3 has 15 amino acids. V shed 6 bases, J shed 6 bases, and the junction held 13 bases outside the gene matches. Looked up from germline, CDR1 is KGHSH and CDR2 is LQKENI.

The chain joins TRBV6-2 or TRBV6-3 to TRBJ1-2; D perhaps matches TRBD1 (5 bases). The CDR3 totals 13 residues. Germline lookup yields CDR1 MNHEY and CDR2 SVGEGT. V shed 2 bases and J shed 2 bases, with 6 bases lying between them. The CDR3 nucleotides read TGTGCCAGCAGTTACGACAGAAACTATGGCTACACCTTC. It is translated as CASSYDRNYGYTF.

This chain connects TRBV3-1 (or the pseudogene TRBV3-2) to TRBJ2-5; 14 bases are shared with TRBD2. Germline trimming cut 3 bases from V and 10 bases from J; bases unmatched to any gene: 10. Germline assignment: CDR1 LGHDT and CDR2 YNNKEL (reference sequence). The CDR3 covers 16 residues. The CDR3 coding sequence is TGTGCCAGCAGCCACGGACTAGCGGGAGGATCAGGTTACCAGTACTTC. Protein sequence: CASSHGLAGGSGYQYF.

The rearrangement uses TRBV2 and TRBJ2-7; the D is unclear. V was trimmed by 1 base and J by 0 bases, leaving 10 bases between them. The CDR3 consists of 15 residues. Germline CDR1 reads SNHLY; CDR2 reads FYNNEI. The CDR3 sequence: CASSEGLFGSYEQYF. The CDR3 DNA follows: TGTGCCAGCAGTGAAGGGCTTTTTGGCTCCTACGAGCAGTACTTC. Combining the CDR3 with reference TRBV2 and TRBJ2-7 gives the whole variable domain EPEVTQTPSHQVTQMGQEVILRCVPISNHLYFYWYRQILGQKVEFLVSFYNNEISEKSEIFDDQFSVERPDGSNFTLKIRSTKLEDSAMYFCASSEGLFGSYEQYFGPGTRLTVT.

This sequence joins TRBV4-1 and TRBJ2-7, with 10 bases matching TRBD1. The CDR3 is 15 residues long. With V trimmed by 4 bases and J by 2 bases, 5 bases remained unmatched. Germline-derived CDR1 and CDR2 are MGHRA and YSYEKL. CDR3 region: CASSPHGTGAYEQYF. The DNA for the CDR3 is TGCGCCAGCAGCCCCCACGGGACAGGGGCCTACGAGCAGTACTTC.

The chain joins TRBV1 to TRBJ1-1. TRBV1 is tagged as a pseudogene. This CDR3 contains 17 residues. The CDR3 region is CTSSQSTPREGDTEAFF. The CDR3 DNA reads as TGCACCAGCAGCCAATCCACACCTAGGGAGGGGGACACTGAAGCTTTCTTT.

This chain joins TRBV11-2 and TRBJ2-1, with 13 bases aligning to TRBD2. V shed 3 bases and J 8 bases; nucleotides not matched to a gene: 7. The length of the CDR3 is 16 residues. In germline, CDR1 is SGHAT, CDR2 FQNNGV. The CDR3 bases are TGTGCCAGCAGCTTTACTGGACTAGCGGGAGAGGATGAGCAGTTCTTC. Amino acid sequence: CASSFTGLAGEDEQFF.

A few counts support this clone. The V and J genes are TRBV5-4 and TRBJ2-2; D tentatively reads TRBD1 or TRBD2 (6 bases each). The CDR3 covers 15 residues. V gave up 3 bases and J gave up 3 bases, with 12 bases separating them. Germline V CDR1 and CDR2: SGHNT, YYREEE (reference sequence). The CDR3 DNA is TGTGCCAGCAGCTACGGGGGCGCAGACACCGGGGAGCTGTTTTTT. This codes for CASSYGGADTGELFF.

This sequence joins TRBV29-1 and TRBJ2-7; 8 nucleotides match TRBD2. The ends lost 7 bases at V and 3 bases at J; junction bases unmatched: 14. Germline CDR1 reads SQVTM; CDR2 reads ANQGSEA. The CDR3 loop spans 15 amino acids. The CDR3 DNA follows: TGCAGCGCCCAAGGGCTAGCGGGTTGGGACTACGAGCAGTACTTC. Translating gives CSAQGLAGWDYEQYF.